This TCR beta chain was retrieved from a study of blood T cell repertoires in COVID-19. For the study at large: Spain, Italy and the United States supplied samples that represented acute and convalescent COVID-19. The cDNA or gDNA used as material had been derived from T cells, B-cell-depleted T cells, or PBMCs.

This CDR3 spans 14 amino acids. Deletions cut 6 bases from V and 0 bases from J, with 9 bases between. The germline V gene encodes CDR1 SGHNT and CDR2 YENEEA. Profiled with immunoSEQ multiplex PCR; TCRdb holds only in-frame clones, not every one. The data show 140,000 or so clones, with roughly 86% seen just once and 1.5% to 2% held by the top ten. Source material: peripheral blood. This chain links TRBV11-3 with TRBJ1-3; the D is unclear. The clonotype originates from a man aged 70-80 years with acute or convalescent COVID-19. The CDR3 nucleotides read TGTGCCAGCAGTCACGGACTCTCTGGAAACACCATATATTTT. Encoded protein: CASSHGLSGNTIYF.